These 12 T cell receptor beta chains were all obtained from the same sample, sequenced in a study of Ad26.COV2.S vaccination and SARS-CoV-2 variants. Clones were sequenced by immunoSEQ multiplex PCR, and TCRdb holds only the in-frame ones, with some missing. This table has 410,000 or so clones, around 92% appearing once. The sample's treatment: around 19 received Ad26.COV2.S at low or high dose, single or two shots; about 5 received placebo; per-sample allocation not given. Repertoires come from day 63 after the first vaccine or placebo injection. The material was peripheral blood, obtained in a trial of Ad26.COV2.S vaccine versus placebo. Receptor source: a person aged 18-60 years who received the Ad26.COV2.S COVID-19 vaccine or a placebo.

DNA of the CDR3: TGTGCCAGCAGCGCACAACCCGGGGTAGCCGACACTGAAGCTTTCTTT. This translates into CASSAQPGVADTEAFF. V usage is TRBV9 and J usage is TRBJ1-1; D is ambiguous. The V and J ends lost 3 bases and 3 bases respectively, with 18 bases between them. Germline CDR1 is SGDLS and CDR2 is YYNGEE. This CDR3 is 16 amino acids long.

This chain uses TRBV4-3 with TRBJ2-3, with 15 bases matching TRBD2. Trimming took 1 base from V and 3 from J; bases not matched to a gene: 11. In germline, CDR1 is LGHNA, CDR2 YSLEER. This CDR3 comprises 20 residues. CDR3 coding DNA: TGCGCCAGCAGCCAAGCCGGGACTAGCGGGGGGTTGTCCCCGACAGATACGCAGTATTTT. It specifies CASSQAGTSGGLSPTDTQYF.

The chain uses TRBV27 and TRBJ2-5, with D perhaps TRBD1 or TRBD2 (5 bases each). CDR1 is MNHEY, CDR2 SMNVEV, per germline (reference sequence). The CDR3 runs to 15 residues. With 5 bases removed from V and 2 bases from J, the gap between germline ends came to 15 bases. In DNA form, the CDR3 reads TGTGCCAGCAGTCCGGTGGGACGGATACAAGAGACCCAGTACTTC. Its translation is CASSPVGRIQETQYF.

This chain uses TRBV30 with TRBJ1-6; TRBD1 aligns across 11 bases. The germline CDR1 and CDR2 sequences are GTSNPN and SVGIG (reference sequence). The CDR3 has 15 amino acids. Trimming removed 3 bases from V and 10 bases from J; junction bases left unmatched: 8. For the CDR3, the DNA is TGTGCCTGGAGAGGACAGGGGGCAGGGGAATCACCCCTCCACTTT. It codes for CAWRGQGAGESPLHF.

Here the CDR3 reads CASSEGLKQFF. In nucleotides, the CDR3 is TGCGCCAGCAGTGAAGGTTTAAAGCAGTTCTTC. The V and J genes are TRBV10-2 and TRBJ2-1; D call uncertain. Looked up from germline, CDR1 is WSHSY and CDR2 is SAAADI. V was pared by 3 bases and J by 11 bases, with 8 bases between. This CDR3 has 11 residues.

The gene calls are TRBV6-5 and TRBJ1-2, with 8 bases fitting TRBD1. Germline V gene sequence: CDR1 MNHEY, CDR2 SVGAGI. The CDR3 has 13 amino acids. V shed 7 bases, J shed 4 bases, and the junction held 5 bases outside the gene matches. The CDR3 nucleotides read TGTGCCAGCAACGCAGGGGGCGTCTATGGCTACACCTTC. Its translation: CASNAGGVYGYTF.

The chain couples TRBV2 to TRBJ2-3; TRBD2 aligns across 8 bases. V trimming: 9 bases; J trimming: 2 bases; junction bases outside the gene matches: 4. Germline V gene data show CDR1 as SNHLY and CDR2 as FYNNEI. The CDR3 totals 13 residues. As DNA, the CDR3 is TGTGCCAGTATAGCGGGAAACACAGATACGCAGTATTTT. Its translation is CASIAGNTDTQYF.

The chain is built from TRBV24-1 and TRBJ2-5, with D hard to call. Germline V CDR1 and CDR2: KGHDR, SFDVKD. Trimming removed 3 bases at V and 3 bases at J, with 16 bases between. The CDR3 has 16 amino acids. This CDR3 reads CATSDPARTYEETQYF. The CDR3 DNA is TGTGCCACCAGTGATCCCGCCCGGACGTATGAAGAGACCCAGTACTTC.

The J gene is TRBJ2-5, the V gene TRBV3-1 (or the pseudogene TRBV3-2), with D unclear. The germline gives CDR1 LGHDT, CDR2 YNNKEL (reference sequence). CDR3 length: 15 residues. The V end lost 2 bases, the J end lost 1 base, and 11 bases lay between the germline ends. CDR3 in amino acids: CASSQQLNLQETQYF. CDR3 sequence (DNA): TGTGCCAGCAGCCAACAACTGAACCTCCAAGAGACCCAGTACTTC.

J is TRBJ2-5 and V is TRBV7-9, with TRBD1 matching over 10 bases. CDR1 and CDR2 (germline): SEHNR, FQNEAQ (reference sequence). The CDR3 runs to 15 residues. After removal of 5 bases from V and 2 bases from J, the junction contained 5 bases not matched to a gene. CDR3 protein: CASSPGTGVQETQYF. The CDR3 nucleotides are TGTGCCAGCAGCCCGGGGACAGGGGTTCAAGAGACCCAGTACTTC.

This chain joins TRBV6-2 or TRBV6-3 and TRBJ2-7; 10 bases fit TRBD2. This CDR3 region has 16 residues. V was pared by 4 bases and J by 4 bases, with 10 bases of the junction left unmatched. CDR1 and CDR2 (germline): MNHEY, SVGEGT. In DNA, the CDR3 is TGTGCCAGCAGTTCCCCAGAGCGGGGGGGCCGTTACGAGCAGTACTTC. Protein product: CASSSPERGGRYEQYF.

V is TRBV7-8 and J is TRBJ1-5, with unresolved D. This CDR3 region has 16 residues. Trimming shortened V by 1 base and J by 4 bases, and 14 bases separated the two germline ends. Per germline, CDR1 SGHVS and CDR2 FQNEAQ. CDR3 amino acids: CASSLVLGAVNQPQHF. The CDR3 DNA reads as TGTGCCAGCAGCTTAGTGCTGGGCGCAGTAAATCAGCCCCAGCATTTT.